A single sample is the source of the 28 T cell receptor beta chains below, sequenced in a study of blood T cell repertoires in COVID-19. Assay: immunoSEQ multiplex PCR; the TCRdb copy retains only in-frame clones and omits some. Found here are 150,000 or so clones, approximately 83% of them singletons; the top ten hold around 8%. Sequenced sample: peripheral blood. Receptors originate from a woman aged 60 to 75 with COVID-19, enrolled during active disease.

This clone was recorded once. This chain joins TRBV7-9 and TRBJ1-1; 9 bases are shared with TRBD1. V dropped 6 bases and J dropped 1; count of bases not matched to a gene: 6. The germline V gene has CDR1 SEHNR and CDR2 FQNEAQ (reference sequence). There are 15 residues in the CDR3. CDR3 loop: CASSPTGGWNTEAFF. DNA for the CDR3: TGTGCCAGCAGTCCGACAGGGGGTTGGAACACTGAAGCTTTCTTT.

The V call is TRBV18, the J call TRBJ1-2, with 7 bases that match TRBD1. After removal of 2 bases from V and 5 bases from J, the junction contained 5 bases not matched to a gene. Per germline, CDR1 KGHSH and CDR2 LQKENI. CDR3 length equals 14 residues. CDR3 residues: CASSPSAGGYGYTF. The DNA of the CDR3 is TGTGCCAGCTCACCATCGGCAGGGGGGTATGGCTACACCTTC.

The J gene is TRBJ2-7, the V gene TRBV10-3; 9 nucleotides agree with TRBD1. Germline CDR1 ENHRY, CDR2 SYGVKD. This CDR3 contains 14 residues. J was trimmed by 2 bases and V by 6 bases; bases with no gene match: 5. Here the CDR3 DNA reads TGTGCCATCAGGATGGGACAGGGAGCCTACGAGCAGTACTTC. Protein product: CAIRMGQGAYEQYF.

V usage is TRBV9 and J usage is TRBJ1-5, with 7 bases fitting TRBD1. V was clipped by 6 bases and J by 7 bases; unmatched bases: 13. The germline gives CDR1 SGDLS, CDR2 YYNGEE. This CDR3 has 15 amino acids. The CDR3 DNA sequence: TGTGCCAGCACCCCAGGAACAGGGGTGGGGCAGCCCCAGCATTTT. As protein: CASTPGTGVGQPQHF.

The chain has TRBV10-3 and TRBJ1-1; 8 bases line up with TRBD1. Germline V gene lookup returns CDR1 ENHRY and CDR2 SYGVKD. V trimming: 0 bases; J trimming: 1 base; junction bases outside the gene matches: 4. The CDR3 has 16 amino acids. The DNA for the CDR3 is TGTGCCATCAGTGAGTCCCGGACAGGGTCGAACACTGAAGCTTTCTTT. The encoded protein is CAISESRTGSNTEAFF.

V usage is TRBV5-1 and J usage is TRBJ2-7, with 7 bases lining up with TRBD2. Trimming took 4 bases from V and 4 from J; bases not matched to a gene: 8. From germline, CDR1 is SGHRS and CDR2 YFSETQ. The CDR3 contains 14 residues. Here the CDR3 reads CASSPGGSGYEQYF. For the CDR3, the DNA is TGCGCCAGCAGCCCGGGGGGATCCGGTTACGAGCAGTACTTC.

J is TRBJ1-5 and V is TRBV21-1; the table gives TRBD1 as D, unverified against the DNA. TRBV21-1 is noted as a pseudogene. The CDR3 runs to 15 residues. The CDR3 region is CAGRQTIENNQPQHF. CDR3 nucleotides: TGTGCCGGCCGACAGACCATTGAAAACAATCAGCCCCAGCATTTT.

The rearrangement uses TRBV19 and TRBJ2-3, with a possible D match to TRBD1 (6 bases). Germline lookup yields CDR1 LNHDA and CDR2 SQIVND (reference sequence). The CDR3 contains 13 residues. V gave up 5 bases and J gave up 5 bases, with 11 bases separating them. CDR3 DNA: TGTGCCAGTAGTCGCCCAGGGGTAGATACGCAGTATTTT. It is translated as CASSRPGVDTQYF.

The V call is TRBV15, the J call TRBJ1-4; D remains ambiguous. The V gene's germline CDR1 is LNHNV and CDR2 YYDKDF (reference sequence). The CDR3 is 13 residues long. Trimming shortened V by 8 bases and J by 0 bases, and 7 bases separated the two germline ends. The CDR3 nucleotides are TGTGCCACCGCTATGACAACTAATGAAAAACTGTTTTTT. The encoded protein is CATAMTTNEKLFF.

This clone has more than one count but fewer than ten. This chain joins TRBV30 and TRBJ1-1, with D unclear. CDR3 size: 12 residues. Germline CDR1 and CDR2: GTSNPN and SVGIG (reference sequence). The ends were cut back, 0 bases at V and 3 bases at J, with 5 bases in the middle. For the CDR3, the DNA is TGTGCCTGGAGTGTTTCCGACACTGAAGCTTTCTTT. Encoded protein: CAWSVSDTEAFF. Based on the CDR3 plus reference TRBV30 and TRBJ1-1, the full variable domain is SQTIHQWPATLVQPVGSPLSLECTVEGTSNPNLYWYRQAAGRGLQLLFYSVGIGQISSEVPQNLSASRPQDRQFILSSKKLLLSDSGFYLCAWSVSDTEAFFGQGTRLTVV.

V usage is TRBV2 and J usage is TRBJ2-6; 8 nucleotides line up with TRBD2. Trimming at V came to 5 bases and at J to 2 bases, leaving 11 bases not matched to a gene. CDR1 is SNHLY, CDR2 FYNNEI, per germline. The CDR3 has 18 amino acids. CDR3 DNA sequence: TGTGCCAGCAGTCCCGGGACTAGTGCCCCCCCTGGGGCCAACGTCCTGACTTTC. Translation: CASSPGTSAPPGANVLTF.

The chain combines TRBV7-8 with TRBJ2-5, with TRBD1 matching 8 bases. Trimming took 5 bases from V and 2 from J; bases not matched to a gene: 4. The CDR3 is 14 residues long. Per the germline V gene, CDR1 is SGHVS and CDR2 is FQNEAQ. The CDR3 sequence: CASSLNRGQETQYF. The CDR3 bases are TGTGCCAGCAGCCTAAACAGGGGGCAAGAGACCCAGTACTTC.

This rearrangement joins TRBV6-5 to TRBJ2-5; the D gene is possibly TRBD1 (6 bases). Trimming cost V 8 bases and J 2 bases, with 15 bases left between them. The CDR3 extends over 14 amino acids. The germline V gene encodes CDR1 MNHEY and CDR2 SVGAGI. This CDR3 reads CASGVRGQQETQYF. Written as DNA, the CDR3 is TGTGCCAGCGGGGTCAGGGGACAACAAGAGACCCAGTACTTC.

The genes are TRBV10-2 and TRBJ1-5; 8 nucleotides align to TRBD1. Losses at the gene ends were 6 bases for V and 4 bases for J; bases not matched to a gene: 11. CDR1 and CDR2 (germline): WSHSY, SAAADI. The CDR3 totals 16 residues. Written as DNA, the CDR3 is TGCGCCAGCAGCCGCACTGGACAGGGAGGGAATCAGCCCCAGCATTTT. Translating it yields CASSRTGQGGNQPQHF.

This clone was seen a few times. The gene calls are TRBV5-1 and TRBJ2-3; the D gene is possibly TRBD1 (5 bases). Trimming pared 4 bases from V and 2 bases from J, leaving 17 bases between. The CDR3 is 16 amino acids. Germline-derived CDR1 and CDR2 are SGHRS and YFSETQ. The CDR3 here is CASSGLSTGYTDTQYF. CDR3 DNA sequence: TGCGCCAGCAGCGGATTAAGTACAGGCTACACAGATACGCAGTATTTT.

V and J are TRBV19 and TRBJ1-1; D remains ambiguous. The CDR3 totals 14 residues. CDR1 and CDR2 (germline): LNHDA, SQIVND (reference sequence). V was trimmed by 6 bases and J by 2 bases, leaving 13 bases between them. DNA for the CDR3: TGTGCCAGTAGCTACGCGAGGGTTAACACTGAAGCTTTCTTT. Protein sequence: CASSYARVNTEAFF.

The chain is built from TRBV27 and TRBJ1-5, with D maybe TRBD1 (5 bases). This CDR3 is 13 amino acids long. Trimming left V 5 bases short and J 7 bases short, with 12 bases between. The germline V gene has CDR1 MNHEY and CDR2 SMNVEV (reference sequence). This chain's CDR3 is CASSLQGGQPQHF. The CDR3 nucleotides read TGTGCCAGCAGTCTGCAGGGAGGGCAGCCCCAGCATTTT.

This chain joins TRBV5-1 and TRBJ2-7; the D gene is possibly TRBD1 (6 bases). This CDR3 spans 16 amino acids. Germline V lookup: CDR1 SGHRS, CDR2 YFSETQ. V lost 4 bases, J lost 1 base, and 18 bases lay in between. The CDR3 reads CASSLGVGDISYEQYF. CDR3 sequence (DNA): TGCGCCAGCAGCCTGGGGGTCGGGGACATATCCTACGAGCAGTACTTC.

V gene TRBV2 combines with J gene TRBJ2-4, with TRBD1 matching over 8 bases. This CDR3 contains 15 residues. Germline-derived CDR1 and CDR2 are SNHLY and FYNNEI. V was pared by 8 bases and J by 0 bases, with 6 bases of the junction left unmatched. This CDR3 reads CASRRQGLAKNIQYF. The CDR3 bases are TGTGCCAGCCGAAGACAGGGGTTAGCCAAAAACATTCAGTACTTC.

The rearrangement joins TRBV9 to TRBJ2-7; no firm D call. The CDR3 is made up of 12 amino acids. Germline CDR1 is SGDLS and CDR2 is YYNGEE. Trimming took off 3 bases at V and 5 bases at J, with 9 bases between the two ends. For the CDR3, the DNA is TGTGCCAGCAGCGACTACATGGACGAGCAGTACTTC. Its protein is CASSDYMDEQYF.

The V call is TRBV19, the J call TRBJ2-5; 11 bases fit TRBD2. CDR1 and CDR2 (germline): LNHDA, SQIVND (reference sequence). V was clipped by 6 bases and J by 5 bases; unmatched bases: 11. The CDR3 is 16 amino acids. The CDR3 nucleotides read TGTGCCAGTAGATCCCTGACTAGCGGGGCATGGGAGACCCAGTACTTC. This gives the protein CASRSLTSGAWETQYF.

The chain recombines TRBV13 with TRBJ1-1; no firm D call. The CDR3 has 18 residues. The germline V and J ends were trimmed by 3 bases and 2 bases, with 22 bases remaining between them. Germline V CDR1 and CDR2: PRHDT, FYEKMQ (reference sequence). The CDR3, as DNA: TGTGCCAGCAGCTTGGGCAGAGGGTGGGTCGGGTCTAACACTGAAGCTTTCTTT. Its protein product is CASSLGRGWVGSNTEAFF.

The chain combines TRBV19 with TRBJ2-1; TRBD1 matches 7 bases. Germline V gene data show CDR1 as LNHDA and CDR2 as SQIVND (reference sequence). Trimming removed 3 bases from V and 3 bases from J; junction bases left unmatched: 5. The CDR3 covers 15 residues. CDR3 in DNA: TGTGCCAGTAGTATGGACAGGACGAGCTACAATGAGCAGTTCTTC. It translates to CASSMDRTSYNEQFF.

In its sample, this clone was seen a few times. The chain couples TRBV3-1 (or the pseudogene TRBV3-2) to TRBJ2-3; 7 nucleotides line up with TRBD1. Germline-derived CDR1 and CDR2 are LGHDT and YNNKEL (reference sequence). The CDR3 sequence is 16 residues long. J gave up 4 bases and V 2 bases, and 9 bases lay outside the gene matches. The CDR3 DNA is TGTGCCAGCAGCCAATTCATGACAGGGTCCGCAGATACGCAGTATTTT. Amino acid sequence: CASSQFMTGSADTQYF.

The sample holds one count of this clone. This rearrangement joins TRBV30 to TRBJ2-3; TRBD2 matches 10 bases. This CDR3 is built from 16 residues. With 1 base clipped from V and 4 bases from J, the junction kept 8 bases outside the gene matches. Per germline, CDR1 GTSNPN and CDR2 SVGIG (reference sequence). CDR3 loop: CAWSDTGTSVADTQYF. CDR3 nucleotides: TGTGCCTGGAGTGACACCGGGACTAGCGTTGCAGATACGCAGTATTTT.

The rearrangement joins TRBV9 to TRBJ2-1, with D possibly TRBD2 on 7 matching bases. Germline assignment: CDR1 SGDLS and CDR2 YYNGEE. CDR3 size: 22 residues. The V end lost 4 bases, the J end lost 6 bases, and 38 bases lay between the germline ends. CDR3 region: CASSLDGSTGPGGHLSTNEQFF. In DNA, the CDR3 is TGTGCCAGCAGCCTAGATGGGTCGACAGGTCCCGGGGGGCATCTTAGTACCAATGAGCAGTTCTTC.

The chain employs TRBV9 and TRBJ2-2; 10 bases map to TRBD1. The length of the CDR3 is 15 residues. V lost 4 bases, J lost 5 bases, and 5 bases stayed unmatched. CDR1 and CDR2 (germline): SGDLS, YYNGEE. As DNA, the CDR3 is TGTGCCAGCAGCCTCCGGGACAGGGGAACCGGGGAGCTGTTTTTT. Translation gives CASSLRDRGTGELFF.

This chain uses TRBV12-3 or TRBV12-4 with TRBJ1-5, with no clear D. This CDR3 has 13 residues. V was cut by 5 bases and J by 11 bases, with 16 bases left in between. As DNA, the CDR3 is TGTGCCAGCAGTCCAACCACCCACAATTCCCAGCATTTT. The encoded protein is CASSPTTHNSQHF.